This TCR beta chain comes out of a study of T cells in localized non-small cell lung cancer. Broader study findings: Adjacent lung was found to contain a median approximately 50 of the top 100 tumor clones. Highest T cell clonality was seen in uninvolved adjacent lung, surpassing that measured in tumor.

Regarding this clone: Its specificity is not known.

Sequencing used immunoSEQ multiplex PCR; TCRdb keeps in-frame clones, though not all of them. The data contain approximately 1,300 clones, almost 40% of them singletons. The germline V gene has CDR1 SQVTM and CDR2 ANQGSEA. This CDR3 region has 16 residues. V lost 3 bases to trimming and J lost 8 bases; unmatched junction nucleotides: 11. The material sequenced was lung tumor tissue, taken before any cancer treatment. The receptor was isolated from a woman aged 40 to 75 with stage II squamous cell lung carcinoma. The rearrangement uses TRBV29-1 and TRBJ2-1; 12 bases line up with TRBD2. The CDR3 sequence is CSVDETSGSPLDEQFF. CDR3 nucleotides: TGCAGCGTTGATGAGACTAGCGGGAGTCCTCTGGATGAGCAGTTCTTC.